Listed here are 32 T cell receptor beta chains from one sample, sequenced in a study of blood T cell repertoires in COVID-19. Libraries were prepared by immunoSEQ multiplex PCR; TCRdb keeps only in-frame clonotypes and omits some of them. This table holds 150,000 to 200,000 clones, approximately 90% found once. Sequencing input: peripheral blood. The receptors shown here come from a woman aged 45-60 years with acute or convalescent COVID-19.

The chain has TRBV9 and TRBJ1-6; perhaps TRBD1 as D (5 bases). V was cut by 3 bases and J by 4 bases, with 8 bases left in between. The length of the CDR3 is 14 residues. CDR1 and CDR2 from the germline V gene are SGDLS and YYNGEE. CDR3 bases: TGTGCCAGCAGCGAGGGACTGTATAATTCACCCCTCCACTTT. Amino acids: CASSEGLYNSPLHF. Supplemented by reference TRBV9 and TRBJ1-6, the full variable domain reads DSGVTQTPKHLITATGQRVTLRCSPRSGDLSVYWYQQSLDQGLQFLIQYYNGEERAKGNILERFSAQQFPDLHSELNLSSLELGDSALYFCASSEGLYNSPLHFGNGTRLTVT.

For the CDR3, the DNA is TGTGCCAGCAGCGTTCCTAGCGGGGGGCTGGAGACCCAGTACTTC. Its protein is CASSVPSGGLETQYF. The V call is TRBV5-4, the J call TRBJ2-5, with 11 positions matching TRBD2. The ends lost 4 bases at V and 5 bases at J; junction bases unmatched: 7. This CDR3 has 15 amino acids. Germline assignment: CDR1 SGHNT and CDR2 YYREEE (reference sequence).

The chain has TRBV2 and TRBJ2-5; possibly TRBD1 for D (5 bases). The CDR3 is 15 amino acids. The ends were cut back, 0 bases at V and 0 bases at J, with 8 bases in the middle. CDR1 and CDR2 (germline): SNHLY, FYNNEI. The CDR3 nucleotides are TGTGCCAGCAGTGAAGCCCAGGGTTACCAAGAGACCCAGTACTTC. This codes for CASSEAQGYQETQYF.

The CDR3 region has the DNA TGTGCCAGCTCAGCGACTAGCGGTGACTACGAGCAGTACTTC. Its protein is CASSATSGDYEQYF. The chain recombines TRBV18 with TRBJ2-7; 9 bases agree with TRBD2. Germline V gene sequence: CDR1 KGHSH, CDR2 LQKENI. J gave up 3 bases and V 5 bases, and 5 bases lay outside the gene matches. The CDR3 covers 14 residues.

This chain links TRBV11-3 with TRBJ1-2, with D tentatively TRBD1 (5 bases). From germline, CDR1 is SGHNT and CDR2 YENEEA. V dropped 3 bases and J dropped 4 bases, with 18 bases sitting between them. The CDR3 sequence is 16 residues long. Here the CDR3 DNA reads TGTGCCAGCAGCTTGGGGGGACCGGGGGACGCCTATGGCTACACCTTC. It encodes CASSLGGPGDAYGYTF. Looking up the rest from reference TRBV11-3 and TRBJ1-2 gives the full variable domain: EAGVVQSPRYKIIEKKQPVAFWCNPISGHNTLYWYLQNLGQGPELLIRYENEEAVDDSQLPKDRFSAERLKGVDSTLKIQPAELGDSAVYLCASSLGGPGDAYGYTFGSGTRLTVV.

This sequence joins TRBV7-8 and TRBJ2-1; 9 bases map to TRBD1. The CDR3 totals 15 residues. From germline, CDR1 is SGHVS and CDR2 FQNEAQ. Unmatched junction bases numbered 5, after V lost 1 base and J lost 7 bases. Here the CDR3 reads CASSLEQGARNEQFF. The CDR3 DNA sequence: TGTGCCAGCAGCTTAGAACAGGGGGCGCGGAATGAGCAGTTCTTC.

This sequence joins TRBV5-1 and TRBJ1-2, with D possibly matching TRBD1 (6 bases). With 0 bases removed from V and 4 bases from J, the gap between germline ends came to 10 bases. CDR1 and CDR2 from the germline V gene are SGHRS and YFSETQ. CDR3 length equals 14 residues. The CDR3 coding sequence is TGCGCCAGCAGCTTGGCCAAGGGGGTCTATGGCTACACCTTC. Its translation is CASSLAKGVYGYTF.

This chain uses TRBV7-2 with TRBJ2-7; a possible D gene is TRBD1 (5 bases). Looked up from germline, CDR1 is SGHTA and CDR2 is FQGNSA. V dropped 5 bases and J dropped 2 bases, with 7 bases sitting between them. The CDR3 loop spans 12 amino acids. This CDR3 reads CASSQGAYEQYF. CDR3 DNA: TGTGCCAGCAGCCAAGGGGCCTACGAGCAGTACTTC. The full variable domain, completed using reference TRBV7-2 and TRBJ2-7, is GAGVSQSPSNKVTEKGKDVELRCDPISGHTALYWYRQSLGQGLEFLIYFQGNSAPDKSGLPSDRFSAERTGGSVSTLTIQRTQQEDSAVYLCASSQGAYEQYFGPGTRLTVT.

This rearrangement joins TRBV9 to TRBJ2-7; TRBD1 matches 8 bases. Germline values: CDR1 SGDLS, CDR2 YYNGEE. The CDR3 sequence is 16 residues long. Trimming cost V 0 bases and J 0 bases; bases outside gene matches: 5. CDR3 sequence: CASSVAPGGSSYEQYF. The CDR3 DNA reads as TGTGCCAGCAGCGTAGCCCCAGGGGGCAGCTCCTACGAGCAGTACTTC.

The chain joins TRBV11-2 to TRBJ1-3; D ambiguous. The germline V gene has CDR1 SGHAT and CDR2 FQNNGV. The CDR3 covers 16 residues. With 2 bases removed from V and 0 bases from J, the gap between germline ends came to 11 bases. The CDR3 reads CASSLLAGSSGNTIYF. The CDR3 DNA sequence: TGTGCCAGCAGCTTACTCGCGGGCTCCTCTGGAAACACCATATATTTT.

The chain recombines TRBV19 with TRBJ1-2; D call uncertain. The germline V gene has CDR1 LNHDA and CDR2 SQIVND (reference sequence). V lost 10 bases and J lost 4, with 16 bases in between. The CDR3 covers 13 residues. In nucleotides, the CDR3 is TGTGCCACAGCCCCGGAGGGTATCTATGGCTACACCTTC. It codes for CATAPEGIYGYTF.

V is TRBV18 and J is TRBJ2-7; D may be TRBD2 (5 bases). There are 17 residues in the CDR3. Germline CDR1 is KGHSH and CDR2 is LQKENI. V lost 3 bases, J lost 0 bases, and 18 bases lay in between. The CDR3 DNA sequence: TGTGCCAGCTCACCCGGCCAGTCGATGGGGAGCTCCTACGAGCAGTACTTC. Translated: CASSPGQSMGSSYEQYF.

In DNA form, the CDR3 reads TGTGCCAGCAGCTTAGGGGGGCTAAATACGCAGTATTTT. The encoded protein is CASSLGGLNTQYF. The chain employs TRBV11-3 and TRBJ2-3; D perhaps matches TRBD1 (6 bases). Trimming shortened V by 1 base and J by 7 bases, and 9 bases separated the two germline ends. The CDR3 spans 13 residues. Germline-derived CDR1 and CDR2 are SGHNT and YENEEA.

J is TRBJ1-3 and V is TRBV10-3, with 11 bases lining up with TRBD1. Germline values: CDR1 ENHRY, CDR2 SYGVKD. The J segment lost 0 bases and the V segment lost 0 bases, leaving 4 bases of the junction unmatched. This CDR3 is 18 amino acids long. The DNA of the CDR3 is TGTGCCATCAGTGAGTCCCTTGGGACAGGGGGCTCTGGAAACACCATATATTTT. It translates to CAISESLGTGGSGNTIYF.

This clone was detected a few times. The CDR3 nucleotides are TGCGCCAGCAGCCAGGGGAGGGGAGCTGGAAACACCATATATTTT. Protein product: CASSQGRGAGNTIYF. The J gene is TRBJ1-3, the V gene TRBV4-3; D is perhaps TRBD1 (5 bases). The CDR3 is 15 amino acids. Per the germline V gene, CDR1 is LGHNA and CDR2 is YSLEER. Deletions cut 3 bases from V and 2 bases from J, with 11 bases between.

The rearrangement links TRBV6-5 to TRBJ2-6; D unclear. Germline V gene sequence: CDR1 MNHEY, CDR2 SVGAGI. The CDR3 totals 15 residues. Trimming removed 7 bases from V and 0 bases from J, with 10 bases in between. CDR3 amino acids: CASTETLSGANVLTF. The CDR3 bases are TGTGCCAGCACCGAGACTCTCTCTGGGGCCAACGTCCTGACTTTC.

This chain links TRBV28 with TRBJ1-2; 8 bases match TRBD1. The CDR3 length is 15 residues. The germline gives CDR1 MDHEN, CDR2 SYDVKM. After removal of 6 bases from V and 8 bases from J, the junction contained 14 bases not matched to a gene. Here the CDR3 DNA reads TGTGCCAGCAGCTACCCGGCGGGACAGGCTTCGGGCTACACCTTC. This codes for CASSYPAGQASGYTF.

This clone was seen only once. The V gene is TRBV27, the J gene TRBJ1-2; maybe TRBD1 (6 bases). The CDR3 covers 13 residues. Germline lookup yields CDR1 MNHEY and CDR2 SMNVEV (reference sequence). Trimming pared 3 bases from V and 4 bases from J, leaving 9 bases between. Here the CDR3 DNA reads TGTGCCAGCAGTTTGACAGGCAGCTATGGCTACACCTTC. Its translation: CASSLTGSYGYTF.

This rearrangement joins TRBV5-1 to TRBJ2-1, with 7 bases that match TRBD2. V dropped 0 bases and J dropped 2; count of bases not matched to a gene: 2. The CDR3 covers 15 residues. CDR1 and CDR2 (germline): SGHRS, YFSETQ. CDR3 in amino acids: CASSLGGGPYNEQFF. The CDR3 DNA reads TGCGCCAGCAGCTTGGGGGGAGGGCCCTACAATGAGCAGTTCTTC.

V is TRBV13 and J is TRBJ1-2; D might be TRBD1 (6 bases). Deletions cut 5 bases from V and 7 bases from J, with 20 bases between. The CDR3 has 15 residues. From germline, CDR1 is PRHDT and CDR2 FYEKMQ (reference sequence). CDR3: CASSLWALGGGGYTF. CDR3 sequence (DNA): TGTGCCAGCAGCCTATGGGCCCTAGGGGGTGGTGGCTACACCTTC.

The rearrangement uses TRBV5-4 and TRBJ2-7; D may be TRBD1 (6 bases). CDR1 is SGHNT, CDR2 YYREEE, per germline (reference sequence). The CDR3 is made up of 14 amino acids. The V end lost 1 base, the J end lost 4 bases, and 12 bases lay between the germline ends. The CDR3 DNA follows: TGTGCCAGCAGCTTGACAGGGTCAACTTACGAGCAGTACTTC. The encoded protein is CASSLTGSTYEQYF.

The rearrangement links TRBV11-2 to TRBJ2-3; TRBD2 aligns across 8 bases. CDR1 SGHAT and CDR2 FQNNGV come from the germline V gene. After removal of 5 bases from V and 4 bases from J, the junction contained 5 bases not matched to a gene. The CDR3 contains 14 residues. CDR3 nucleotides: TGTGCCAGCAGCCCCAGACTAGCGCCAGATACGCAGTATTTT. Amino acids: CASSPRLAPDTQYF. The complete variable domain, with remaining parts taken from reference TRBV11-2 and TRBJ2-3, reads EAGVAQSPRYKIIEKRQSVAFWCNPISGHATLYWYQQILGQGPKLLIQFQNNGVVDDSQLPKDRFSAERLKGVDSTLKIQPAKLEDSAVYLCASSPRLAPDTQYFGPGTRLTVL.

The chain has TRBV9 and TRBJ2-1; 8 bases line up with TRBD2. Germline CDR1 and CDR2: SGDLS and YYNGEE. This CDR3 contains 15 residues. V lost 8 bases and J lost 2; bases outside the gene matches: 9. The CDR3 DNA is TGTGCCAGTTCCGGGGGGGCCTTAGCCTACAATGAGCAGTTCTTC. Residues: CASSGGALAYNEQFF.

The chain uses TRBV30 and TRBJ1-4; possible D gene TRBD1, 5 bases. The V gene's germline CDR1 is GTSNPN and CDR2 SVGIG (reference sequence). Deletions cut 7 bases from V and 8 bases from J, with 17 bases between. The CDR3 sequence is 13 residues long. CDR3 residues: CAFHRDSNEKLFF. The CDR3 DNA reads TGTGCCTTTCACCGGGACTCCAACGAAAAACTGTTTTTT. Complete variable domain (other parts from reference TRBV30 and TRBJ1-4): SQTIHQWPATLVQPVGSPLSLECTVEGTSNPNLYWYRQAAGRGLQLLFYSVGIGQISSEVPQNLSASRPQDRQFILSSKKLLLSDSGFYLCAFHRDSNEKLFFGSGTQLSVL.

V usage is TRBV5-4 and J usage is TRBJ2-1; D gene ambiguous. The CDR3 spans 15 residues. From germline, CDR1 is SGHNT and CDR2 YYREEE (reference sequence). V lost 5 bases to trimming and J lost 7 bases, with 19 bases between them. The CDR3 coding sequence is TGTGCCAGCAGGAGTCTAGGTTCCGGGTGGAATGAGCAGTTCTTC. The encoded protein is CASRSLGSGWNEQFF. The full variable domain, rest sourced from reference TRBV5-4 and TRBJ2-1, is ETGVTQSPTHLIKTRGQQVTLRCSSQSGHNTVSWYQQALGQGPQFIFQYYREEENGRGNFPPRFSGLQFPNYSSELNVNALELDDSALYLCASRSLGSGWNEQFFGPGTRLTVL.

The chain combines TRBV5-1 with TRBJ2-3; 7 nucleotides agree with TRBD1. Germline CDR1 SGHRS, CDR2 YFSETQ. The CDR3 spans 16 residues. V lost 1 base to trimming and J lost 5 bases; unmatched junction nucleotides: 10. The CDR3: CASSLQSGQRLDTQYF. The CDR3, as DNA: TGCGCCAGCAGCTTGCAATCGGGACAGCGGTTAGATACGCAGTATTTT. The entire variable domain, with the rest obtained from reference TRBV5-1 and TRBJ2-3, is as follows: KAGVTQTPRYLIKTRGQQVTLSCSPISGHRSVSWYQQTPGQGLQFLFEYFSETQRNKGNFPGRFSGRQFSNSRSEMNVSTLELGDSALYLCASSLQSGQRLDTQYFGPGTRLTVL.

The rearrangement uses TRBV12-3 or TRBV12-4 and TRBJ1-1, with D hard to call. This CDR3 has 13 residues. The V end was cut by 6 bases, the J end by 1 base, with 9 bases between. In DNA form, the CDR3 reads TGTGCCAGCAGCTACGATACGAACACTGAAGCTTTCTTT. Protein product: CASSYDTNTEAFF.

V usage is TRBV9 and J usage is TRBJ2-2; D perhaps matches TRBD1 (5 bases). Trimming shortened V by 4 bases and J by 0 bases, and 13 bases separated the two germline ends. CDR3 length: 16 residues. The germline V gene has CDR1 SGDLS and CDR2 YYNGEE. CDR3 region: CASSPRAPANTGELFF. In DNA form, the CDR3 reads TGTGCCAGCAGCCCCAGGGCGCCCGCGAACACCGGGGAGCTGTTTTTT.

The genes are TRBV18 and TRBJ2-5; 7 bases align to TRBD2. V was pared by 2 bases and J by 1 base, with 7 bases of the junction left unmatched. Germline V lookup: CDR1 KGHSH, CDR2 LQKENI. The CDR3 is 16 residues long. The CDR3 sequence is CASSPNTRGSQETQYF. The DNA for the CDR3 is TGTGCCAGCTCACCAAATACGCGGGGGAGCCAAGAGACCCAGTACTTC.

This chain connects TRBV11-3 to TRBJ1-1; 7 bases match TRBD1. The ends lost 2 bases at V and 1 base at J; junction bases unmatched: 1. The CDR3 covers 14 residues. Germline assignment: CDR1 SGHNT and CDR2 YENEEA. The CDR3 spells CASSLQGGNTEAFF. CDR3 nucleotides: TGTGCCAGCAGCTTACAGGGGGGGAACACTGAAGCTTTCTTT.

A note on this clone: The same CDR3 is also encoded by other DNA sequences in this sample. The gene calls are TRBV5-1 and TRBJ1-4; 8 nucleotides match TRBD1. J gave up 8 bases and V 2 bases, and 5 bases lay outside the gene matches. Germline-derived CDR1 and CDR2 are SGHRS and YFSETQ. CDR3 size: 14 residues. The CDR3 DNA reads TGCGCCAGCAGCTTAGGACAGGGTGACGAAAAACTGTTTTTT. It specifies CASSLGQGDEKLFF.

This chain joins TRBV5-4 and TRBJ1-1, with 9 bases aligning to TRBD1. Per the germline V gene, CDR1 is SGHNT and CDR2 is YYREEE (reference sequence). The CDR3 is made up of 13 amino acids. J lost 8 bases, V lost 2 bases, and 4 bases had no gene match. The chain's CDR3 is CASSFDRGYEAFF. DNA of the CDR3: TGTGCCAGCAGCTTTGACAGGGGGTACGAAGCTTTCTTT.